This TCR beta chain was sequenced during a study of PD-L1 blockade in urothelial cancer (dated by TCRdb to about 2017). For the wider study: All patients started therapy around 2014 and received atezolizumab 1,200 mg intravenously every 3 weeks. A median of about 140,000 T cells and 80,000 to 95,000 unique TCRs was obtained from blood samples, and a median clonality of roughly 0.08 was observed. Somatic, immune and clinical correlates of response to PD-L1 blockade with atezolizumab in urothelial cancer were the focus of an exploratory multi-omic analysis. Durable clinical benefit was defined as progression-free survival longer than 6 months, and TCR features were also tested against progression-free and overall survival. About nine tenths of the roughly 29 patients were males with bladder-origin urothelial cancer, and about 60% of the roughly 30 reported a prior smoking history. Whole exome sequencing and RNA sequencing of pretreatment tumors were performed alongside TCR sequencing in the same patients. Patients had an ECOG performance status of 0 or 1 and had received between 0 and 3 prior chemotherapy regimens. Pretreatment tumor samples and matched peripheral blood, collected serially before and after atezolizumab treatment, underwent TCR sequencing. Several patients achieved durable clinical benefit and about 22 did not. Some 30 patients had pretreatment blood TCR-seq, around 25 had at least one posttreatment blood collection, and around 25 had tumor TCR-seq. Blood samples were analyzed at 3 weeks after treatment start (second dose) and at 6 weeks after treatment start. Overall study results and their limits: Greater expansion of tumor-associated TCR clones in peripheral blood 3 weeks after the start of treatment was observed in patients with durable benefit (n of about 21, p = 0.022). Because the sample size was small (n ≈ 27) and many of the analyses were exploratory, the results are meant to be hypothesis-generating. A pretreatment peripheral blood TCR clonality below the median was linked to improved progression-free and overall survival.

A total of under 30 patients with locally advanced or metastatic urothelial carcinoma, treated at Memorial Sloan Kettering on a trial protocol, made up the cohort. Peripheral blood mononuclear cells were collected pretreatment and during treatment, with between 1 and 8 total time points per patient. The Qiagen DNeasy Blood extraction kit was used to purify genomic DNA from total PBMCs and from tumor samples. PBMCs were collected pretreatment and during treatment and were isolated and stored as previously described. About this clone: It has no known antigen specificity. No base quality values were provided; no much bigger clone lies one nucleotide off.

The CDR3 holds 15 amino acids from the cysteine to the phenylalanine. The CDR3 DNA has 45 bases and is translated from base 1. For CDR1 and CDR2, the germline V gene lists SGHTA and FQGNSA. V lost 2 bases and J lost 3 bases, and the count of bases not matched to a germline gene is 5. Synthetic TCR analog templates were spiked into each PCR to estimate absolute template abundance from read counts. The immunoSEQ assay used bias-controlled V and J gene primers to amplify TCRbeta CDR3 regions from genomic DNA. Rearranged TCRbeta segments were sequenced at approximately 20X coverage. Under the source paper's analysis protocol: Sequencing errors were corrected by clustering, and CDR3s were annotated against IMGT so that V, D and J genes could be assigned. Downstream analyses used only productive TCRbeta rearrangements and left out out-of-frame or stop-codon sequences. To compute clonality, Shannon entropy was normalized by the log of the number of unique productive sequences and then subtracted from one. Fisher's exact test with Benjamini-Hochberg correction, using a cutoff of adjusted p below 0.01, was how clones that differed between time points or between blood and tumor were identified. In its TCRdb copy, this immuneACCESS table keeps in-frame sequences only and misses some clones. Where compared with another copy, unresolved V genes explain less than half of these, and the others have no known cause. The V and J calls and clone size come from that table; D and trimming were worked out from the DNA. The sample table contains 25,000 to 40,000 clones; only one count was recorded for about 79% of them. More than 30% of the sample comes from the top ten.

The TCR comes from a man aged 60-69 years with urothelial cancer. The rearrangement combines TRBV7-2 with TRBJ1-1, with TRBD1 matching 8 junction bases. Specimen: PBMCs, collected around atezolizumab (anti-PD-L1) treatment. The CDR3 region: CASSLLGQGYTEAFF. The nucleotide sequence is TGTGCCAGCAGCTTACTCGGACAGGGCTACACTGAAGCTTTCTTT.